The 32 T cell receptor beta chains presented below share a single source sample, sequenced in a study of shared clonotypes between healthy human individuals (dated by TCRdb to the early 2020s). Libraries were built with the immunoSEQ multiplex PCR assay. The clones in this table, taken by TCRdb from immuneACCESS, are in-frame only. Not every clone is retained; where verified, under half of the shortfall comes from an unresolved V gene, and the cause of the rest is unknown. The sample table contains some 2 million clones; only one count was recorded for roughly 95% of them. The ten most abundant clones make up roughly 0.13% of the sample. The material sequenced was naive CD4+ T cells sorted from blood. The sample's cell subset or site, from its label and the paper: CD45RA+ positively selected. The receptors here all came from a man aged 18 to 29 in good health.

This chain's CDR3 is CASSYLDGPCEQYF. DNA of the CDR3: TGTGCCAGCAGTTACTTAGACGGACCCTGCGAGCAGTACTTC. The chain links TRBV6-5 to TRBJ2-7; D is uncertain. Trimming removed 1 base from V and 6 bases from J, with 13 bases in between. This CDR3 contains 14 residues. Germline lookup yields CDR1 MNHEY and CDR2 SVGAGI.

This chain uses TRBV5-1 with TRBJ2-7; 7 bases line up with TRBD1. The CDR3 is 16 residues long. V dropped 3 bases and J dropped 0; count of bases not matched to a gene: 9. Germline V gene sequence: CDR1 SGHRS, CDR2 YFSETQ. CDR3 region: CASSSTSGTVSYEQYF. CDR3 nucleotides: TGCGCCAGCAGCTCCACCTCCGGGACAGTCTCCTACGAGCAGTACTTC.

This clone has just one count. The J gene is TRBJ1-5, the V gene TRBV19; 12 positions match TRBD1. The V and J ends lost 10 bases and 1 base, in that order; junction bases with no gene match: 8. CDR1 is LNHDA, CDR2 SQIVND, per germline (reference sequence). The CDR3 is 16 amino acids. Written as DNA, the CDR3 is TGTGCCACTACAGGGACAGGGGGCGCGAGCAATCAGCCCCAGCATTTT. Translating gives CATTGTGGASNQPQHF.

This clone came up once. This CDR3 is CASSPTDRGWIQPQHF. CDR3 coding DNA: TGTGCCAGCAGCCCTACGGACAGGGGTTGGATTCAGCCCCAGCATTTT. The V gene is TRBV7-9, the J gene TRBJ1-5, with 9 bases that match TRBD1. The length of the CDR3 is 16 residues. Unmatched junction bases numbered 11, after V lost 5 bases and J lost 6 bases. Germline CDR1 and CDR2: SEHNR and FQNEAQ (reference sequence).

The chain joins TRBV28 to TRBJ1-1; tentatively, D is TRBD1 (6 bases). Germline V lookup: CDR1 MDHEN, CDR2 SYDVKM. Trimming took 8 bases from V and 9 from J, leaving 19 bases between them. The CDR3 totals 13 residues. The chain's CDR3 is CASGRTDISQAFF. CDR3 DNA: TGTGCCAGCGGGAGGACAGACATCTCCCAAGCTTTCTTT.

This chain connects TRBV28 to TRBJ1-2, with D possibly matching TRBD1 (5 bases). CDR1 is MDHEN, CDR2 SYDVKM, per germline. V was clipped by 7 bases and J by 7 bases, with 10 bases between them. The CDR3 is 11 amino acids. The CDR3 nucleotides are TGTGCCAGCACGAGGGGTACTGGCTACACCTTC. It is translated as CASTRGTGYTF.

The CDR3 nucleotides are TGCAGCGTTGGGTTAGGGGGCGCGGGTTACGAGCAGTACTTC. Translated: CSVGLGGAGYEQYF. The chain joins TRBV29-1 to TRBJ2-7, with 7 bases aligning to TRBD1. The CDR3 runs 14 residues. V lost 4 bases and J lost 4; bases outside the gene matches: 10. In germline, CDR1 is SQVTM, CDR2 ANQGSEA.

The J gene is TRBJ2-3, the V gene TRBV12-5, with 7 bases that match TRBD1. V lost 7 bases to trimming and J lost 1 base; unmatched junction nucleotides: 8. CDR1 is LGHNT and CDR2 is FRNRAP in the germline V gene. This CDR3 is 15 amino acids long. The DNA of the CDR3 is TGTGCTAGTGCCCCAGGGGGAGTCGGCACAGATACGCAGTATTTT. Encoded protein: CASAPGGVGTDTQYF.

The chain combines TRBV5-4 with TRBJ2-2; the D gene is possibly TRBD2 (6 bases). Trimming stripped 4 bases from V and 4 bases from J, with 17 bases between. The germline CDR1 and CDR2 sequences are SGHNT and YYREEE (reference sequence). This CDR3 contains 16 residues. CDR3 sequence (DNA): TGTGCCAGCAGCCCCCCGGGGGTTGGGAGCACCGGGGAGCTGTTTTTT. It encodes CASSPPGVGSTGELFF.

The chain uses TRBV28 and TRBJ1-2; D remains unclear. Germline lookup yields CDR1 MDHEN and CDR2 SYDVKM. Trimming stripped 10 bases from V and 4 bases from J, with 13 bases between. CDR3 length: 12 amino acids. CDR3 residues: CATEERFYGYTF. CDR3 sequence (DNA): TGTGCCACAGAAGAACGTTTCTATGGCTACACCTTC.

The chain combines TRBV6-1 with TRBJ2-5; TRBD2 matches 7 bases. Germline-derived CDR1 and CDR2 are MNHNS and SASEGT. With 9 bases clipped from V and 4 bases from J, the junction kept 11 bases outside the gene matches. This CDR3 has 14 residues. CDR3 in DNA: TGTGCCAGTGGTTACCGGGGCGGGGGAGAGACCCAGTACTTC. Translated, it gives CASGYRGGGETQYF.

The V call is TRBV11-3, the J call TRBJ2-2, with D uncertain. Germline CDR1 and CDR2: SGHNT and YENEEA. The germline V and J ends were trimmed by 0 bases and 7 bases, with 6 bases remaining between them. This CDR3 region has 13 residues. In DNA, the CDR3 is TGTGCCAGCAGCTTAGATGCCGGCGGGGAGCTGTTTTTT. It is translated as CASSLDAGGELFF.

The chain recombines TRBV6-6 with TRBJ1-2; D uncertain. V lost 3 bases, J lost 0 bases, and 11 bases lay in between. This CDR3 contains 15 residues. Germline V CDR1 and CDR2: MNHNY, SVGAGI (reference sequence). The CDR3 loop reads CASSYTDSANYGYTF. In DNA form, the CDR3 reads TGTGCCAGCAGTTATACGGACTCGGCTAACTATGGCTACACCTTC.

The DNA for the CDR3 is TGTGCCAGCAATCCTGAGACAGGCTTAGCCTACAATGAGCAGTTCTTC. Translated, it gives CASNPETGLAYNEQFF. The chain recombines TRBV2 with TRBJ2-1; possibly TRBD1 for D (6 bases). V lost 7 bases, J lost 2 bases, and 18 bases lay in between. CDR3 size: 16 residues. Looked up from germline, CDR1 is SNHLY and CDR2 is FYNNEI.

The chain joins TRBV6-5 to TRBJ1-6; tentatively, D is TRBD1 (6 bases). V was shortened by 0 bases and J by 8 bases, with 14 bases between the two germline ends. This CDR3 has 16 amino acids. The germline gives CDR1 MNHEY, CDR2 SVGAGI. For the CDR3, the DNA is TGTGCCAGCAGTTACTCCCACGGAAGGGGGGATTCACCCCTCCACTTT. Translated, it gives CASSYSHGRGDSPLHF.

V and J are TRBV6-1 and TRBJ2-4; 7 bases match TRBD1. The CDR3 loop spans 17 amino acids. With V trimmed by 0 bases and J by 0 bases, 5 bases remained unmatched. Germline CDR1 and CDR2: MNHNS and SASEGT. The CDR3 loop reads CASSEADRALAKNIQYF. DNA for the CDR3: TGTGCCAGCAGTGAAGCTGACAGGGCCCTAGCCAAAAACATTCAGTACTTC.

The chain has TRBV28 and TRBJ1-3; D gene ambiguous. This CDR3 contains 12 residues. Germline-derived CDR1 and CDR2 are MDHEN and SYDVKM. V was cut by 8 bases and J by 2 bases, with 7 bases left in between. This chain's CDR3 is CASGEPGNTIYF. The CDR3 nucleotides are TGTGCCAGCGGCGAACCTGGAAACACCATATATTTT.

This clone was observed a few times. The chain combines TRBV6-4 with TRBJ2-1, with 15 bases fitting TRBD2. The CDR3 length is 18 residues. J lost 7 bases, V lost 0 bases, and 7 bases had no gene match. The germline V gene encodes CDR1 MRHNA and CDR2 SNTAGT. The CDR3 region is CASSDSGIGLAGGNEQFF. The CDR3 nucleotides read TGTGCCAGCAGTGACTCAGGCATAGGACTAGCGGGGGGGAATGAGCAGTTCTTC.

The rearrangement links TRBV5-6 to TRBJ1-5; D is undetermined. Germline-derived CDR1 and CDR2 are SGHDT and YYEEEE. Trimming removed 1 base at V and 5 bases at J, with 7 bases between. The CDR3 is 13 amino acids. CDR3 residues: CASSLWSDQPQHF. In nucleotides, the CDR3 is TGTGCCAGCAGCTTGTGGAGCGATCAGCCCCAGCATTTT.

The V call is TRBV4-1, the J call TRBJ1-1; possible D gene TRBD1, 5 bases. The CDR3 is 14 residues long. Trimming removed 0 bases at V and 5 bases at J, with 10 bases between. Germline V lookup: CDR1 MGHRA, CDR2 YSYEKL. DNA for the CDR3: TGCGCCAGCAGCCAAGATGAGGGGAGGACTGAAGCTTTCTTT. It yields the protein CASSQDEGRTEAFF.

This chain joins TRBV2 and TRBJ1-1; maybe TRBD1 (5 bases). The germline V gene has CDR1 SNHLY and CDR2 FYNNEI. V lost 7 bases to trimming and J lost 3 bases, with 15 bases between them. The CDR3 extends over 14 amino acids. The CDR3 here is CASNRAGVDTEAFF. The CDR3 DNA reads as TGTGCCAGCAATAGAGCGGGGGTAGACACTGAAGCTTTCTTT.

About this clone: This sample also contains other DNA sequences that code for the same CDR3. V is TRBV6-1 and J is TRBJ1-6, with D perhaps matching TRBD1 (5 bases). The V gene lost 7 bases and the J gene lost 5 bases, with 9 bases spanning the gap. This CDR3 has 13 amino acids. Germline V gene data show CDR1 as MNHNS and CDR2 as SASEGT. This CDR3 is CASTGRDNSPLHF. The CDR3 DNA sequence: TGTGCCAGCACAGGGCGGGATAATTCACCCCTCCACTTT.

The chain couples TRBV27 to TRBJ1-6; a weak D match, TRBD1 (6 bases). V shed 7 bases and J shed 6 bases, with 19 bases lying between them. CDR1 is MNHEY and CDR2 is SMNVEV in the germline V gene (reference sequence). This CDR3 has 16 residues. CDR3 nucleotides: TGTGCCAGCACAAAAGGGAGGGGGTTGCTTAATTCACCCCTCCACTTT. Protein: CASTKGRGLLNSPLHF.

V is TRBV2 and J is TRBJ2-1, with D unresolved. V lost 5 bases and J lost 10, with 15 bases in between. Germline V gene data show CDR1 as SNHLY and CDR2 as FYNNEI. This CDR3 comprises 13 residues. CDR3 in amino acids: CASSTNLAGEQFF. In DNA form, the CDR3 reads TGTGCCAGCAGTACAAACCTCGCCGGGGAGCAGTTCTTC.

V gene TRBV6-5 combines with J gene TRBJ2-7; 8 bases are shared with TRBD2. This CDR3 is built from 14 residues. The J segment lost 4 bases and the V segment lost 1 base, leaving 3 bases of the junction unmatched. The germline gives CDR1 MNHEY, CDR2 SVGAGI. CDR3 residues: CASSYLGLEYEQYF. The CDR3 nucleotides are TGTGCCAGCAGTTACTTGGGACTAGAGTACGAGCAGTACTTC.

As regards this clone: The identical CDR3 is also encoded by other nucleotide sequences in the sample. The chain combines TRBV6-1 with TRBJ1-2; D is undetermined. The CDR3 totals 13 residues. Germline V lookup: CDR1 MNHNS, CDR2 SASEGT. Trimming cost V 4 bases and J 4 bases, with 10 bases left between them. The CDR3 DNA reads TGTGCCAGCAGTGTGAGTGGGCCCTATGGCTACACCTTC. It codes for CASSVSGPYGYTF.

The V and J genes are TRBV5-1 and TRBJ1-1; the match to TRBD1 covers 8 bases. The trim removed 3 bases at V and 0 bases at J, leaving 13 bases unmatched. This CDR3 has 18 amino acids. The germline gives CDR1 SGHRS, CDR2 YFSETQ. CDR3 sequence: CASSYRRTGNVVNTEAFF. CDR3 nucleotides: TGCGCCAGCAGCTATAGGAGGACAGGGAACGTGGTGAACACTGAAGCTTTCTTT.

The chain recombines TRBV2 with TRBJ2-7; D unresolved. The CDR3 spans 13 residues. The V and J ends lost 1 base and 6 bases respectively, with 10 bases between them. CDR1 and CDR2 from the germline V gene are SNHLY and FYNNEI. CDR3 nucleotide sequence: TGTGCCAGCAGTGAAGGAGAAGTCAGCGAGCAGTACTTC. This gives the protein CASSEGEVSEQYF.

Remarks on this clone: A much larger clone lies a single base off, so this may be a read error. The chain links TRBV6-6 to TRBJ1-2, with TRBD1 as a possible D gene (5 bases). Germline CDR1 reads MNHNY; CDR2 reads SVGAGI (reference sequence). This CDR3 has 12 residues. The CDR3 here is CASSLHRGSCAF. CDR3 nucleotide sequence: TGTGCCAGCAGCCTACACCGGGGCTCCTGCGCCTTC.

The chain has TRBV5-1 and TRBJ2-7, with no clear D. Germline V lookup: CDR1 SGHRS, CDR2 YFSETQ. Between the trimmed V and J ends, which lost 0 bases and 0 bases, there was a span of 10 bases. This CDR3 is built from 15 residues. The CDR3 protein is CASSLVRSSSYEQYF. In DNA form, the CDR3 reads TGCGCCAGCAGCTTGGTACGCTCAAGCTCCTACGAGCAGTACTTC.

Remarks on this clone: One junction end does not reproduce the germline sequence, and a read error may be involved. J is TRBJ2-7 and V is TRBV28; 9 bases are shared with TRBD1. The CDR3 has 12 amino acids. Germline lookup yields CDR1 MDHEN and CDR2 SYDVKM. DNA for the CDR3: TGTGCCAGCAGTTTTTTACAGGGGGCCGTAGGTTTC. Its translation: CASSFLQGAVGF.

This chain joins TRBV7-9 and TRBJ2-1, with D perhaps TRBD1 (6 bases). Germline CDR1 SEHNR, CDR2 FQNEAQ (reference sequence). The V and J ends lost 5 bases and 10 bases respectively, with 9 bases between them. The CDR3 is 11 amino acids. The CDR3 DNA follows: TGTGCCAGCAGCATTGGGACAGAGCAGTTCTTC. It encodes CASSIGTEQFF.